The next 4 T cell receptor beta chains were all read from a single sample in a study of regulatory T cells in long-lasting Graves disease. This sample's time point: newly diagnosed GD, antithyroid drugs for less than 3 months. The authors made the TCR library using RNA they extracted from PBMCs. Combining iRepertoire HTBI primers with Arm-PCR of CDR3 regions, the authors built TCR beta libraries. MiXCR, applied by TCRdb to the multiplex PCR reads, yields one record per CDR3 protein. Among about 620,000 distinct CDR3 sequences listed, about 15% were seen once. The data were also submitted as part of a second study, on T cells in Graves' hyperthyroidism and ophthalmopathy.

This specimen was peripheral blood mononuclear cells (PBMCs), taken at new diagnosis, from a patient treated with antithyroid drugs. All receptors come from a woman aged 25 to 39 with Graves disease.

The CDR3 DNA reads TGTGCCAGCAGCCACGAACTAGCGACTTACTACAATGAGCAGTTCTTC. Its protein product is CASSHELATYYNEQFF. This sequence joins TRBV3-1 and TRBJ2-1, with TRBD2 identical over 7 bases. The V and J ends lost 3 bases and 3 bases, in that order; junction bases with no gene match: 8. This CDR3 comprises 16 residues. Germline CDR1 LGHDT, CDR2 YNNKEL (reference sequence).

This clonotype was counted ten times or more. This chain joins TRBV2 and TRBJ2-3, with TRBD2 identical over 8 bases. The CDR3 extends over 14 amino acids. V was pared by 6 bases and J by 3 bases, with 5 bases of the junction left unmatched. Germline CDR1 reads SNHLY; CDR2 reads FYNNEI. The CDR3 bases are TGTGCCAGCAGCGTAAGCGGGAGTACAGATACGCAGTATTTT. Its translation: CASSVSGSTDTQYF.

This clonotype was detected ten times or more. The chain recombines TRBV19 with TRBJ1-5, with D hard to call. This CDR3 spans 14 amino acids. Germline-derived CDR1 and CDR2 are LNHDA and SQIVND (reference sequence). Trimming cost V 7 bases and J 6 bases, with 16 bases left between them. The CDR3 nucleotides read TGTGCCAGTACAGAGAATAGGAGGCCTCAGCCCCAGCATTTT. It codes for CASTENRRPQPQHF.

This clonotype has more than one count but fewer than ten. The chain carries TRBV19 and TRBJ2-2; TRBD1 matches at 7 bases. This CDR3 has 14 residues. Germline V lookup: CDR1 LNHDA, CDR2 SQIVND (reference sequence). The trim removed 6 bases at V and 3 bases at J, leaving 4 bases unmatched. The CDR3 nucleotides read TGTGCCAGTAGAAGGACAGGTGACACCGGGGAGCTGTTTTTT. It encodes CASRRTGDTGELFF. The full variable domain, with the rest looked up from reference TRBV19 and TRBJ2-2, is DGGITQSPKYLFRKEGQNVTLSCEQNLNHDAMYWYRQDPGQGLRLIYYSQIVNDFQKGDIAEGYSVSREKKESFPLTVTSAQKNPTAFYLCASRRTGDTGELFFGEGSRLTVL.